This T cell receptor beta chain is drawn from a study of blood T cell repertoires in COVID-19. Overall study context: Both acute and convalescent COVID-19 samples were obtained from the United States, Italy and Spain. T cells, B-cell-depleted T cells, or PBMCs supplied cDNA or gDNA.

Authors' processing steps: Reference gene primer amplification yielded estimated nucleated cell counts. Sequenced by immunoSEQ multiplex PCR; TCRdb stores in-frame clones only, minus some. V and J calls and clone size follow that table, whereas D and trimming were derived from the DNA. The table records some 250,000 clones, approximately 81% of them present only once. The CDR3 is 19 residues long. V was clipped by 2 bases and J by 5 bases; unmatched bases: 18. From germline, CDR1 is MDHEN and CDR2 SYDVKM. The chain employs TRBV28 and TRBJ2-5; 9 positions match TRBD1. Sequencing was done on a sample of peripheral blood. The receptor comes from a woman of 80 years or more with acute or convalescent COVID-19. As DNA, the CDR3 is TGTGCCAGCAGTTTAAGGACTACGACAGGGGGGTTTGTCTGGGAGACCCAGTACTTC. Encoded protein: CASSLRTTTGGFVWETQYF.